What follows are 16 T cell receptor beta chains derived from one specimen sequenced in a study of OX40 agonist ivuxolimab in advanced cancers. The method was immunoSEQ multiplex PCR; TCRdb's version includes in-frame clones alone and lacks a portion of them. The profile shows over 60,000 clones, roughly nine tenths of them singletons. This material consisted of CD4+ or CD8+ T cells sorted from blood, taken in a trial of the OX40 agonist ivuxolimab. The receptors were sampled from an adult with an advanced solid tumor such as melanoma, head and neck, liver or kidney cancer.

V and J are TRBV11-3 and TRBJ2-5, with 8 bases matching TRBD1. V lost 5 bases, J lost 1 base, and 6 bases stayed unmatched. The germline CDR1 and CDR2 sequences are SGHNT and YENEEA. The CDR3 sequence is 15 residues long. The CDR3: CASSRDRNVQETQYF. The CDR3 nucleotides are TGTGCCAGCAGCCGGGACAGGAATGTCCAAGAGACCCAGTACTTC.

This rearrangement joins TRBV5-1 to TRBJ2-1; 11 positions agree with TRBD2. The CDR3 totals 15 residues. CDR1 SGHRS and CDR2 YFSETQ come from the germline V gene. V dropped 4 bases and J dropped 7; count of bases not matched to a gene: 7. In nucleotides, the CDR3 is TGCGCCAGCAGCCTCCCGACTAGCGGGAATAATGAGCAGTTCTTC. This gives the protein CASSLPTSGNNEQFF.

The chain links TRBV5-1 to TRBJ1-4; D not resolved. V was cut by 4 bases and J by 6 bases, with 13 bases left in between. Germline V gene lookup returns CDR1 SGHRS and CDR2 YFSETQ. The CDR3 extends over 14 amino acids. The CDR3 protein is CASSIRPRDEKLFF. The CDR3 coding sequence is TGCGCCAGCAGCATCAGACCCCGGGATGAAAAACTGTTTTTT.

This chain joins TRBV7-3 and TRBJ2-5, with 7 nucleotides matching TRBD1. The V gene end was trimmed by 5 bases and the J gene end by 3 bases; junction bases not matched to a gene: 3. This CDR3 spans 13 amino acids. Germline CDR1 SGHTA, CDR2 FQGTGA. The CDR3 coding sequence is TGTGCCAGCAGCCGTGGACAGGAAGAGACCCAGTACTTC. It specifies CASSRGQEETQYF. Complete variable domain (other parts from reference TRBV7-3 and TRBJ2-5): GAGVSQTPSNKVTEKGKYVELRCDPISGHTALYWYRQSLGQGPEFLIYFQGTGAADDSGLPNDRFFAVRPEGSVSTLKIQRTERGDSAVYLCASSRGQEETQYFGPGTRLLVL.

This clone was recorded only once. The chain links TRBV29-1 to TRBJ2-7; 7 bases line up with TRBD1. V shed 4 bases and J 5 bases; nucleotides not matched to a gene: 5. CDR3 length equals 12 residues. CDR1 SQVTM and CDR2 ANQGSEA come from the germline V gene. The CDR3 protein is CSVGRGQDEQYF. CDR3 DNA sequence: TGCAGCGTTGGTAGGGGGCAAGACGAGCAGTACTTC.

This chain joins TRBV19 and TRBJ1-4, with TRBD1 matching 9 bases. The V gene's germline CDR1 is LNHDA and CDR2 SQIVND (reference sequence). The CDR3 has 16 residues. With 6 bases clipped from V and 5 bases from J, the junction kept 10 bases outside the gene matches. The CDR3 region is CASSTIPTGGNEKLFF. In DNA, the CDR3 is TGTGCCAGTAGCACCATTCCGACAGGGGGAAATGAAAAACTGTTTTTT.

This sequence joins TRBV11-3 and TRBJ1-1; 10 bases line up with TRBD1. CDR3 length equals 15 residues. V was clipped by 5 bases and J by 3 bases; unmatched bases: 6. Germline CDR1 and CDR2: SGHNT and YENEEA. The CDR3 is CASSVTGTGDTEAFF. The CDR3 DNA sequence: TGTGCCAGCAGCGTCACCGGGACAGGGGACACTGAAGCTTTCTTT.

This clone was observed a handful of times. J is TRBJ1-5 and V is TRBV19; unclear D gene. Germline assignment: CDR1 LNHDA and CDR2 SQIVND (reference sequence). The CDR3 extends over 12 amino acids. V lost 1 base and J lost 6, with 4 bases in between. The CDR3 spells CASSIVGQPQHF. The CDR3 DNA follows: TGTGCCAGTAGTATAGTTGGTCAGCCCCAGCATTTT. The whole variable domain, remainder taken from reference TRBV19 and TRBJ1-5, is DGGITQSPKYLFRKEGQNVTLSCEQNLNHDAMYWYRQDPGQGLRLIYYSQIVNDFQKGDIAEGYSVSREKKESFPLTVTSAQKNPTAFYLCASSIVGQPQHFGDGTRLSIL.

The rearrangement links TRBV18 to TRBJ2-6; D is ambiguous. The CDR3 spans 17 residues. The V gene lost 1 base and the J gene lost 0 bases, with 10 bases spanning the gap. Germline assignment: CDR1 KGHSH and CDR2 LQKENI. The CDR3 bases are TGTGCCAGCTCACCACGGGAATCGGGCTCTGGGGCCAACGTCCTGACTTTC. This encodes CASSPRESGSGANVLTF.

The chain employs TRBV4-1 and TRBJ2-1; possibly TRBD2 for D (6 bases). The CDR3 is 15 residues long. The germline gives CDR1 MGHRA, CDR2 YSYEKL. V lost 3 bases, J lost 7 bases, and 16 bases lay in between. The CDR3 coding sequence is TGCGCCAGCAGCCATCGGGAGCGAGATTATAATGAGCAGTTCTTC. Translation gives CASSHRERDYNEQFF.

This CDR3 reads CAWSPTDTQYF. DNA of the CDR3: TGTGCCTGGAGCCCCACAGATACGCAGTATTTT. The chain couples TRBV30 to TRBJ2-3; D remains ambiguous. Germline V gene sequence: CDR1 GTSNPN, CDR2 SVGIG (reference sequence). The V gene lost 3 bases and the J gene lost 2 bases, with 3 bases spanning the gap. This CDR3 contains 11 residues.

The rearrangement links TRBV27 to TRBJ2-5; 11 bases fit TRBD1. With the DNA end fitting TRBJ2-7 better, the J assignment may be wrong. The germline V gene encodes CDR1 MNHEY and CDR2 SMNVEV (reference sequence). The CDR3 length is 13 residues. CDR3: CASSLGTGGEQYF. The CDR3 DNA sequence: TGTGCCAGCAGTCTGGGGACAGGGGGCGAGCAGTACTTC.

This chain uses TRBV4-1 with TRBJ1-2; D remains unclear. The length of the CDR3 is 14 residues. Germline V gives CDR1 MGHRA, CDR2 YSYEKL. V was clipped by 0 bases and J by 4 bases, with 9 bases between them. As DNA, the CDR3 is TGCGCCAGCAGCCAAGAGGCCGCGACCTATGGCTACACCTTC. Translation gives CASSQEAATYGYTF.

In the case of this clone: Additional DNA sequences in this sample encode the identical CDR3. The V and J genes are TRBV5-1 and TRBJ2-1; 8 nucleotides match TRBD1. Per germline, CDR1 SGHRS and CDR2 YFSETQ. The CDR3 consists of 13 residues. Trimming at V came to 4 bases and at J to 5 bases, leaving 2 bases not matched to a gene. The CDR3 coding sequence is TGCGCCAGCAGCCTGGGACAGGACAATGAGCAGTTCTTC. Protein: CASSLGQDNEQFF.

V is TRBV5-8 and J is TRBJ1-1, with D tentatively TRBD1 (5 bases). The V gene lost 1 base and the J gene lost 0 bases, with 13 bases spanning the gap. Germline-derived CDR1 and CDR2 are SGHTS and YDEGEE. The CDR3 length is 16 residues. CDR3 amino acids: CASSLLGGRMNTEAFF. In DNA form, the CDR3 reads TGTGCCAGCAGCTTGCTTGGGGGAAGGATGAACACTGAAGCTTTCTTT.

V is TRBV5-1 and J is TRBJ1-1; weak D call: TRBD1 (6 bases). The CDR3 runs to 16 residues. Germline V gives CDR1 SGHRS, CDR2 YFSETQ. The V end was cut by 1 base, the J end by 2 bases, with 15 bases between. The CDR3 sequence is CASSLSTGSGNTEAFF. The CDR3 nucleotides read TGCGCCAGCAGCTTGTCCACAGGGTCCGGTAACACTGAAGCTTTCTTT.